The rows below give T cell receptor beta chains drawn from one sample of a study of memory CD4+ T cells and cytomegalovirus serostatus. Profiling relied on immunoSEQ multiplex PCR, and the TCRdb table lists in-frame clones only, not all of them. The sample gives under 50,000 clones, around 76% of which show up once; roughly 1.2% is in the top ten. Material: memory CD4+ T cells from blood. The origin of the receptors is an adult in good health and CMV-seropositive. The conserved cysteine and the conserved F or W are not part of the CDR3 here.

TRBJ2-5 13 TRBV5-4 ASSSRQGRTETQY
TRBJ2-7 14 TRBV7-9 ASSTSPGQVVYEQY
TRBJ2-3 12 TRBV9 ASSVGADTDTQY
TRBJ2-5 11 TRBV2 ASSEGTEETQY
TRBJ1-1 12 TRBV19 ASSRGQGNTEAF
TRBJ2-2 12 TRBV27 ASSRVAGAGELF
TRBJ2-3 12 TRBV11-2 ASSLDAQGDTQY
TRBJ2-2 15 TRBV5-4 ASSLSQGAIDTGELF
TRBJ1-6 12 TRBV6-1 ASSDRPPRFPLH
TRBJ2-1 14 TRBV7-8 ASSLNQLAGKYEQF
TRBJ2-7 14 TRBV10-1 ASSGGVGMSSYEQY
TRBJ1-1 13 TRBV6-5 ASSYSGETNTEAF
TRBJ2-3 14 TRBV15 ATAARGYASTDTQY
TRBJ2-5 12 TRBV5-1 ASSRGTEKETQY
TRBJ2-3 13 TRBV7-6 ASSLAGGPGDTQY
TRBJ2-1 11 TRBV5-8 ASSIGTGVVQF
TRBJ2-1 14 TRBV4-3 ASSQVVAGGYNEQF
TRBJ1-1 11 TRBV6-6 ASSLTADTEAF
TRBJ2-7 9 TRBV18 ASSPFREQY
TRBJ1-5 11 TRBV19 ASGRERDQPQH
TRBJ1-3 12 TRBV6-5 ASSGQDSGNTIY
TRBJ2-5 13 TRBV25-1 ASSDPIAGQETQY
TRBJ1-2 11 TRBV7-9 ASSTDGNYGYT